This T cell receptor (beta chain) was obtained from a study of blood T cells in healthy people across ages. Using a J-beta primer mix together with a sample-barcoded 5' primer, a second PCR was run for 7 to 11 cycles. TCRdb re-derived calls from the 5' RACE reads in MiXCR, one entry per CDR3 protein. The data show hundreds of thousands of distinct CDR3 sequences, with approximately 49% seen just once and 13% held by the top ten. Researchers isolated at least 7 million PBMCs per sample. Extraction yielded at least 5 micrograms of total RNA per sample. Germline CDR1 DFQATT, CDR2 SNEGSKA (reference sequence). This CDR3 spans 15 amino acids. Trimming cost V 3 bases and J 2 bases, with 17 bases left between them.

The J gene is TRBJ2-7, the V gene TRBV20-1; perhaps TRBD1 as D (6 bases). This receptor was obtained from a man aged 25 to 40 in good health. Sequenced sample: blood. CDR3 sequence reads: CSASTWTDQAYEQYF. For the CDR3, the DNA is TGCAGTGCTAGTACCTGGACAGACCAGGCCTACGAGCAGTACTTC.